The source of this T cell receptor beta chain is a study of lymphopenia after photon versus proton radiotherapy. Produced via immunoSEQ multiplex PCR; TCRdb's table is partial and in-frame only. The sample records more than 25,000 clones, roughly four fifths being singletons. Study-level results: Post-nadir diversity loss with photons came from oligoclonal expansion, particularly CD8+ Temra cells.

This CDR3 has 18 amino acids. Losses at the gene ends were 2 bases for V and 4 bases for J; bases not matched to a gene: 11. The germline V gene encodes CDR1 KGHSH and CDR2 LQKENI. This clone occurred a few times. Antigen specificity is unknown. V and J are TRBV18 and TRBJ2-2; 9 bases align to TRBD1. The source is a woman aged 45-65 years with pancreatic cancer. The material sequenced was peripheral blood, taken from a patient treated with photon-based radiotherapy. In DNA, the CDR3 is TGTGCCAGCTCACCAGAACCCCCCGGGACAGGGCTCACCGGGGAGCTGTTTTTT. This codes for CASSPEPPGTGLTGELFF.